The 3 T cell receptor beta chains below were found in one sample sequenced in a study of glioma-infiltrating T cells after dendritic cell vaccination. Repertoires were generated with immunoSEQ multiplex PCR, while TCRdb's copy carries only in-frame clones and drops some. Seen here are around 87,000 clones, under 85% observed once, and the top ten hold 6% to 8.5%. Specified time point: after dendritic cell vaccination, including at tumor progression/relapse. The specimen was blood, collected after dendritic cell vaccination. The receptors were gathered from a human donor with glioblastoma.

The chain combines TRBV6-1 with TRBJ2-2, with D possibly TRBD1 on 5 matching bases. This CDR3 spans 14 amino acids. Per the germline V gene, CDR1 is MNHNS and CDR2 is SASEGT. The V end was cut by 7 bases, the J end by 4 bases, with 13 bases between. CDR3 in DNA: TGTGCCAGCATTAAACAGGCGTCCACCGGGGAGCTGTTTTTT. Translated: CASIKQASTGELFF.

In this sample, this clone turned up once. The chain joins TRBV29-1 to TRBJ2-5; 9 nucleotides line up with TRBD2. Germline CDR1 SQVTM, CDR2 ANQGSEA. Trimming took 4 bases from V and 4 from J; bases not matched to a gene: 4. The length of the CDR3 is 13 residues. Here the CDR3 reads CSVVSSGAETQYF. As DNA, the CDR3 is TGCAGCGTTGTATCTAGCGGGGCAGAGACCCAGTACTTC.

The rearrangement joins TRBV5-1 to TRBJ2-3; D is perhaps TRBD2 (7 bases). CDR1 and CDR2 from the germline V gene are SGHRS and YFSETQ. The CDR3 is 15 residues long. The ends were cut back, 4 bases at V and 1 base at J, with 13 bases in the middle. The CDR3 loop is CASSPAGARTDTQYF. As DNA, the CDR3 is TGCGCCAGCAGCCCGGCGGGGGCTCGCACAGATACGCAGTATTTT.